These 21 T cell receptor beta chains originate from one sample sequenced in a study of shared clonotypes between healthy human individuals. Some clones are missing from TCRdb's copy, which holds only in-frame ones; the method was immunoSEQ multiplex PCR. Found here are around 2.3 million clones, around 95% of them singletons; the top ten hold approximately 0.13%. Material for sequencing was naive CD4+ T cells sorted from blood. Subset here: CD45RA+ positively selected. These receptors originate from a man aged 18-30 years in good health.

The chain has TRBV10-1 and TRBJ2-7; weak D call: TRBD1 (6 bases). Between the trimmed V and J ends, which lost 5 bases and 0 bases, there was a span of 14 bases. CDR1 is WNHNN and CDR2 is SYGVQD in the germline V gene (reference sequence). CDR3 length equals 15 residues. Written as DNA, the CDR3 is TGCGCCAGCAGTTCAGGGGTTTCGAGCTCCTACGAGCAGTACTTC. Its translation: CASSSGVSSSYEQYF.

The V gene is TRBV2, the J gene TRBJ2-7, with 9 bases aligning to TRBD1. This CDR3 is 13 amino acids long. The germline CDR1 and CDR2 sequences are SNHLY and FYNNEI. Trimming took 7 bases from V and 3 from J; bases not matched to a gene: 4. Here the CDR3 reads CASTQTGGYEQYF. CDR3 sequence (DNA): TGTGCCAGCACGCAGACAGGGGGCTACGAGCAGTACTTC.

Details on this clone: This CDR3 is also generated by other DNA sequences in the sample. V usage is TRBV5-1 and J usage is TRBJ2-7; 7 nucleotides align to TRBD1. This CDR3 comprises 13 residues. Per germline, CDR1 SGHRS and CDR2 YFSETQ. Trimming at V came to 4 bases and at J to 1 base, leaving 2 bases not matched to a gene. Here the CDR3 reads CASSRTGSYEQYF. CDR3 DNA sequence: TGCGCCAGCAGCAGGACAGGTTCCTACGAGCAGTACTTC.

The V call is TRBV6-6, the J call TRBJ1-4; 9 positions match TRBD1. J was trimmed by 7 bases and V by 4 bases; bases with no gene match: 4. The CDR3 runs to 14 residues. Germline V CDR1 and CDR2: MNHNY, SVGAGI (reference sequence). The CDR3 coding sequence is TGTGCCAGCAGTTCGGGGGGACAGGGTGAAAAACTGTTTTTT. This translates into CASSSGGQGEKLFF.

This chain uses TRBV4-1 with TRBJ1-6, with TRBD1 matching over 8 bases. V lost 1 base and J lost 11; bases outside the gene matches: 10. The CDR3 consists of 16 residues. Looked up from germline, CDR1 is MGHRA and CDR2 is YSYEKL. The CDR3 loop is CASSQGGTGVITPLHF. CDR3 DNA sequence: TGCGCCAGCAGCCAAGGGGGGACAGGAGTTATTACACCCCTCCACTTT.

V usage is TRBV5-4 and J usage is TRBJ2-7; D is perhaps TRBD1 (6 bases). The CDR3 has 15 amino acids. Trimming shortened V by 0 bases and J by 5 bases, and 15 bases separated the two germline ends. Germline loops: CDR1 SGHNT, CDR2 YYREEE (reference sequence). The CDR3 bases are TGTGCCAGCAGCTTGGACAATGGGGGCAGGGACGAGCAGTACTTC. The encoded protein is CASSLDNGGRDEQYF.

V is TRBV6-6 and J is TRBJ1-4, with TRBD1 matching 7 bases. The CDR3 length is 14 residues. CDR1 and CDR2 from the germline V gene are MNHNY and SVGAGI (reference sequence). J gave up 6 bases and V 3 bases, and 4 bases lay outside the gene matches. CDR3 amino acids: CASSYFQGDEKLFF. The DNA of the CDR3 is TGTGCCAGCAGTTATTTTCAGGGGGATGAAAAACTGTTTTTT.

The chain carries TRBV6-1 and TRBJ1-2; TRBD1 might be the D (6 bases). CDR1 MNHNS and CDR2 SASEGT come from the germline V gene. The CDR3 contains 12 residues. Trimming stripped 6 bases from V and 4 bases from J, with 9 bases between. The CDR3 sequence: CASSGTTYGYTF. The CDR3 nucleotides read TGTGCCAGCAGCGGGACAACCTATGGCTACACCTTC.

This rearrangement joins TRBV5-1 to TRBJ2-5; the match to TRBD1 covers 7 bases. Trimming removed 4 bases from V and 3 bases from J; junction bases left unmatched: 6. CDR3 length equals 14 residues. CDR1 and CDR2 (germline): SGHRS, YFSETQ. CDR3 in DNA: TGCGCCAGCAGCCGGACCGACAGGGAAGAGACCCAGTACTTC. Translated, it gives CASSRTDREETQYF.

The rearrangement links TRBV15 to TRBJ2-5, with TRBD2 as a possible D gene (7 bases). Germline V CDR1 and CDR2: LNHNV, YYDKDF (reference sequence). The ends were cut back, 0 bases at V and 4 bases at J, with 15 bases in the middle. The CDR3 spans 16 residues. CDR3 loop: CATSRDHSGGRETQYF. CDR3 DNA: TGTGCCACCAGCAGAGACCACTCGGGGGGCCGAGAGACCCAGTACTTC.

The J gene is TRBJ1-1, the V gene TRBV28; perhaps TRBD1 as D (6 bases). Germline lookup yields CDR1 MDHEN and CDR2 SYDVKM. Trimming left V 6 bases short and J 5 bases short, with 13 bases between. This CDR3 is 13 amino acids long. CDR3 in DNA: TGTGCCAGCAGGGGGGTCACAGGGACTGAAGCTTTCTTT. Translated, it gives CASRGVTGTEAFF.

This rearrangement joins TRBV5-4 to TRBJ1-2, with TRBD1 matching over 8 bases. The CDR3 is 14 amino acids. Trimming at V came to 3 bases and at J to 10 bases, leaving 11 bases not matched to a gene. Per germline, CDR1 SGHNT and CDR2 YYREEE (reference sequence). As DNA, the CDR3 is TGTGCCAGCAGCTGGACCGAGACAGGGGTCGACTACACCTTC. Translation gives CASSWTETGVDYTF.

This sequence joins TRBV19 and TRBJ2-2; D unclear. The V and J ends lost 4 bases and 0 bases respectively, with 9 bases between them. In germline, CDR1 is LNHDA, CDR2 SQIVND (reference sequence). CDR3 length: 15 residues. CDR3: CASSTTVSNTGELFF. DNA for the CDR3: TGTGCCAGTAGTACAACCGTCTCGAACACCGGGGAGCTGTTTTTT.

The V gene is TRBV7-2, the J gene TRBJ2-5, with TRBD1 matching over 7 bases. CDR3 size: 14 residues. Germline V gene lookup returns CDR1 SGHTA and CDR2 FQGNSA. J was trimmed by 3 bases and V by 1 base; bases with no gene match: 2. The CDR3: CASSLGTGEETQYF. CDR3 in DNA: TGTGCCAGCAGCTTAGGCACAGGGGAAGAGACCCAGTACTTC.

The V call is TRBV5-4, the J call TRBJ1-2, with TRBD1 matching over 10 bases. Per the germline V gene, CDR1 is SGHNT and CDR2 is YYREEE (reference sequence). The CDR3 totals 15 residues. Trimming removed 3 bases from V and 3 bases from J; junction bases left unmatched: 5. The CDR3 DNA reads TGTGCCAGCAGCTCCACGGACAGGGGGGACTATGGCTACACCTTC. Protein sequence: CASSSTDRGDYGYTF.

V and J are TRBV4-3 and TRBJ1-2, with 7 nucleotides matching TRBD1. CDR1 is LGHNA and CDR2 is YSLEER in the germline V gene. The V gene end was trimmed by 0 bases and the J gene end by 7 bases; junction bases not matched to a gene: 8. The CDR3 consists of 15 residues. CDR3 sequence: CASSQEPGGRGGYTF. CDR3 nucleotides: TGCGCCAGCAGCCAAGAGCCAGGGGGACGGGGTGGCTACACCTTC.

Worth noting for this clone: The sample contains more than one DNA sequence encoding this CDR3. The chain joins TRBV9 to TRBJ2-3; the match to TRBD2 covers 8 bases. J gave up 4 bases and V 2 bases, and 3 bases lay outside the gene matches. The germline V gene encodes CDR1 SGDLS and CDR2 YYNGEE. This CDR3 spans 14 amino acids. The DNA of the CDR3 is TGTGCCAGCAGCGTTAGGACTAGCCCAGATACGCAGTATTTT. Its protein product is CASSVRTSPDTQYF.

The chain joins TRBV27 to TRBJ2-1; possible D gene TRBD2, 6 bases. Germline V lookup: CDR1 MNHEY, CDR2 SMNVEV (reference sequence). The CDR3 has 15 amino acids. V was trimmed by 7 bases and J by 9 bases, leaving 22 bases between them. Here the CDR3 DNA reads TGTGCCAGCACCTCGACTAGTGGTGGACGTGGTGAGCAGTTCTTC. Its protein is CASTSTSGGRGEQFF.

V is TRBV10-3 and J is TRBJ1-6, with D perhaps TRBD1 (5 bases). CDR3 length: 14 residues. The V and J ends lost 4 bases and 6 bases respectively, with 10 bases between them. CDR1 ENHRY and CDR2 SYGVKD come from the germline V gene. The DNA for the CDR3 is TGTGCCATCAGTGGCAGGGAAGGTAATTCACCCCTCCACTTT. It codes for CAISGREGNSPLHF.

V is TRBV6-5 and J is TRBJ2-5; TRBD1 matches 7 bases. This CDR3 is built from 16 residues. Trimming removed 0 bases from V and 2 bases from J; junction bases left unmatched: 6. Germline assignment: CDR1 MNHEY and CDR2 SVGAGI. In DNA, the CDR3 is TGTGCCAGCAGTTACTCGCCGACAGGGCGGCAAGAGACCCAGTACTTC. This codes for CASSYSPTGRQETQYF.

J is TRBJ2-5 and V is TRBV5-1; the D gene is possibly TRBD1 (5 bases). Germline V gene data show CDR1 as SGHRS and CDR2 as YFSETQ. This CDR3 comprises 14 residues. V was pared by 1 base and J by 5 bases, with 12 bases between. The CDR3 region has the DNA TGCGCCAGCAGCTTGTTAGGGGCCAGGGAGACCCAGTACTTC. It codes for CASSLLGARETQYF.